The 12 T cell receptor beta chains below come from one sample, sequenced in a study of T cell responses to AZD1222 COVID-19 vaccine. Data came from immunoSEQ multiplex PCR; TCRdb stores just in-frame clones and leaves some out. The data contain 100,000 to 150,000 clones, roughly nine tenths of them singletons. The sequences come from peripheral blood, collected on day 0 of AZD1222 vaccination. Source of these receptors: an adult in good health.

The chain recombines TRBV9 with TRBJ2-1; D is uncertain. V was pared by 1 base and J by 7 bases, with 12 bases between. This CDR3 is built from 14 residues. Germline values: CDR1 SGDLS, CDR2 YYNGEE. This chain's CDR3 is CASSVIGVGNEQFF. The CDR3 DNA sequence: TGTGCCAGCAGCGTAATTGGAGTCGGGAATGAGCAGTTCTTC.

This chain joins TRBV12-5 and TRBJ1-1; D perhaps matches TRBD1 (5 bases). This CDR3 has 14 residues. Germline V gives CDR1 LGHNT, CDR2 FRNRAP. V was shortened by 3 bases and J by 3 bases, with 11 bases between the two germline ends. The CDR3 spells CASGFGGVDTEAFF. The DNA of the CDR3 is TGTGCTAGTGGTTTTGGAGGGGTCGACACTGAAGCTTTCTTT.

The chain has TRBV21-1 and TRBJ1-2. TRBV21-1 is an annotated pseudogene. The CDR3 consists of 15 residues. The CDR3 DNA reads TGTGCCAGCAGCAAAGTCGTGGGATATTACTATGGCTACACCTTC. Amino acid sequence: CASSKVVGYYYGYTF.

The chain uses TRBV4-3 and TRBJ2-3, with 7 positions matching TRBD1. Per germline, CDR1 LGHNA and CDR2 YSLEER. The CDR3 loop spans 16 amino acids. The trim removed 2 bases at V and 0 bases at J, leaving 5 bases unmatched. CDR3 DNA sequence: TGCGCCAGCAGCCAACAGACAGGGCCTAGCACAGATACGCAGTATTTT. Its translation: CASSQQTGPSTDTQYF.

The V gene is TRBV6-5, the J gene TRBJ1-5; D is possibly TRBD1 (6 bases). Trimming removed 6 bases from V and 3 bases from J, with 12 bases in between. CDR3 length: 14 residues. The germline CDR1 and CDR2 sequences are MNHEY and SVGAGI. Here the CDR3 reads CASRLGGTNQPQHF. In nucleotides, the CDR3 is TGTGCCAGCAGGTTGGGGGGCACCAATCAGCCCCAGCATTTT.

The chain is built from TRBV19 and TRBJ1-2; 7 nucleotides match TRBD1. The CDR3 extends over 10 amino acids. Germline CDR1 is LNHDA and CDR2 is SQIVND (reference sequence). The CDR3 coding sequence is TGTGCAACAGGGGACTATGGCTACACCTTC. This codes for CATGDYGYTF.

CDR3 coding DNA: TGCGCCAGCAGCCAAGACTGGGATTCTGGCTACACCTTC. This translates into CASSQDWDSGYTF. This chain uses TRBV4-3 with TRBJ1-2; D unresolved. V was clipped by 0 bases and J by 7 bases, with 9 bases between them. Germline CDR1 reads LGHNA; CDR2 reads YSLEER. CDR3 length: 13 residues.

The chain couples TRBV19 to TRBJ2-5, with 7 bases lining up with TRBD1. The CDR3 is 13 residues long. The junction had 7 bases not matched to a gene; V was cut back by 5 bases and J by 7 bases. CDR1 is LNHDA and CDR2 is SQIVND in the germline V gene (reference sequence). CDR3 residues: CASSPNYRGTQYF. As DNA, the CDR3 is TGTGCCAGTAGTCCTAACTACAGGGGGACCCAGTACTTC.

The rearrangement links TRBV27 to TRBJ1-2; possibly TRBD1 for D (5 bases). Germline V gene data show CDR1 as MNHEY and CDR2 as SMNVEV (reference sequence). CDR3 size: 14 residues. Trimming pared 3 bases from V and 3 bases from J, leaving 11 bases between. The CDR3 nucleotides read TGTGCCAGCAGTTTGGCAGGGACCTACTATGGCTACACCTTC. Its translation is CASSLAGTYYGYTF.

The gene calls are TRBV19 and TRBJ1-1, with unresolved D. Trimming cost V 4 bases and J 3 bases, with 15 bases left between them. The V gene's germline CDR1 is LNHDA and CDR2 SQIVND (reference sequence). This CDR3 has 15 amino acids. The CDR3, as DNA: TGTGCCAGTAGTAGGGTTGGGTTGCCGGACACTGAAGCTTTCTTT. Protein: CASSRVGLPDTEAFF.

The table lists this clone with a count of one. This rearrangement joins TRBV6-5 to TRBJ1-5; D call uncertain. Germline V gene sequence: CDR1 MNHEY, CDR2 SVGAGI. CDR3 length: 14 residues. Trimming took off 0 bases at V and 3 bases at J, with 6 bases between the two ends. This CDR3 reads CASSYSGFNQPQHF. The DNA of the CDR3 is TGTGCCAGCAGTTACTCCGGGTTCAATCAGCCCCAGCATTTT.

This rearrangement joins TRBV12-3 or TRBV12-4 to TRBJ1-1; D remains ambiguous. This CDR3 comprises 13 residues. The V end was cut by 8 bases, the J end by 0 bases, with 10 bases between. The CDR3 DNA reads TGTGCCAGCGGGGAATCCATGAACACTGAAGCTTTCTTT. The encoded protein is CASGESMNTEAFF.